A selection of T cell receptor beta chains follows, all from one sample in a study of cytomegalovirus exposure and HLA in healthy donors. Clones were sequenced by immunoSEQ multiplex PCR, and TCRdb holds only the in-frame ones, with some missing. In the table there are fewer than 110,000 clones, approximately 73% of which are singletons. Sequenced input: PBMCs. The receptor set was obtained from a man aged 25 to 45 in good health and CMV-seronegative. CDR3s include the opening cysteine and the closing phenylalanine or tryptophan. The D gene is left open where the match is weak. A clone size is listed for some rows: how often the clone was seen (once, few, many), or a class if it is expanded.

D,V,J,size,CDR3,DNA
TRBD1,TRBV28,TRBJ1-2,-,CASSSPDRYNGYTF,TGTGCCAGCAGTTCCCCGGACAGGTACAATGGCTACACCTTC
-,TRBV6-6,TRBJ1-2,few,CASTQGAFTGYTF,TGTGCCAGCACCCAGGGCGCCTTCACGGGCTACACCTTC
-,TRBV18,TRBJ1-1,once,CASRGSNTEAFF,TGTGCCAGCCGGGGGTCGAACACTGAAGCTTTCTTT
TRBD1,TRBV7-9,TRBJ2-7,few,CASSPPRSGTGAYEQYF,TGTGCCAGCAGCCCACCCCGTTCCGGGACAGGAGCCTACGAGCAGTACTTC
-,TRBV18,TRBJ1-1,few,CASSRGAEGTEAFF,TGTGCCAGCTCACGTGGAGCGGAAGGGACTGAAGCTTTCTTT
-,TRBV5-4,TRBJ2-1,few,CASTISGSGNEQFF,TGTGCCAGCACGATTTCCGGGAGCGGCAATGAGCAGTTCTTC
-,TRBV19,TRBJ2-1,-,CASSIGGLYNEQFF,TGTGCCAGTAGTATAGGGGGACTGTACAATGAGCAGTTCTTC
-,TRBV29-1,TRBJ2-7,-,CSGLSPEGTQYF,TGCAGCGGCCTCAGCCCAGAGGGCACGCAGTACTTC
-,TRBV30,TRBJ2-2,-,CAWSVQYTNTGELFF,TGTGCCTGGAGTGTACAGTATACGAACACCGGGGAGCTGTTTTTT
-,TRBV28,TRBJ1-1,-,CASNQVQANTEAFF,TGTGCCAGCAACCAGGTTCAGGCGAACACTGAAGCTTTCTTT
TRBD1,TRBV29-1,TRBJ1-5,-,CSVAQGRLIGEPQHF,TGCAGCGTTGCACAGGGGCGCCTAATTGGGGAGCCCCAGCATTTT
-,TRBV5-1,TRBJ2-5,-,CASSLGEGVETQYF,TGCGCCAGCAGCTTGGGTGAAGGGGTAGAGACCCAGTACTTC
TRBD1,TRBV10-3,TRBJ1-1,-,CAIKDRGLEAFF,TGTGCCATCAAGGACAGGGGGCTTGAAGCTTTCTTT
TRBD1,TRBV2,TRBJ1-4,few,CASRTGGEKLFF,TGTGCCAGCAGGACAGGGGGTGAAAAACTGTTTTTT
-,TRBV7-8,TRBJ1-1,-,CASALYGTEAFF,TGTGCCAGCGCCCTGTACGGGACTGAAGCTTTCTTT
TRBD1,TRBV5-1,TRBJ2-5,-,CASSLMDRGETQYF,TGCGCCAGCAGCTTGATGGACAGGGGCGAGACCCAGTACTTC
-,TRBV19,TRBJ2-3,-,CASSILGEEVVGTDTQYF,TGTGCCAGTAGTATCCTTGGCGAGGAGGTCGTGGGTACAGATACGCAGTATTTT
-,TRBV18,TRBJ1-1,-,CASSPDTVNTEAFF,TGTGCCAGCTCACCGGACACTGTGAACACTGAAGCTTTCTTT
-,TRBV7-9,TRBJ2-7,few,CASSHSGTELYEQYF,TGTGCCAGCAGCCACTCTGGAACAGAACTCTACGAGCAGTACTTC
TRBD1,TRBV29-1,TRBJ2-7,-,CSVAPGQGTYEQYF,TGCAGCGTCGCACCGGGACAGGGGACCTACGAGCAGTACTTC
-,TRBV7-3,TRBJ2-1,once,CASSLTWGPQFF,TGTGCCAGCAGCTTAACGTGGGGGCCACAGTTCTTC
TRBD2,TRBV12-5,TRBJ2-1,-,CASGLVLAGAIGGRFF,TGTGCTAGTGGTTTGGTACTAGCGGGGGCTATCGGCGGGAGGTTCTTC
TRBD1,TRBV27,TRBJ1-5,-,CASSFRGQGHLANQPQHF,TGTGCCAGCAGTTTCCGGGGACAGGGCCACCTTGCCAATCAGCCCCAGCATTTT
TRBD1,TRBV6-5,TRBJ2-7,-,CASSSDRGYEQYF,TGTGCCAGCAGTTCGGACAGGGGGTACGAGCAGTACTTC
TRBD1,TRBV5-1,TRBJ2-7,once,CASSLSGTGGHEQYF,TGCGCCAGCAGCTTGTCCGGGACAGGGGGGCACGAGCAGTACTTC
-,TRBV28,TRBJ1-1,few,CASSTTTDRNTEAFF,TGTGCCAGCAGCACTACGACTGATAGGAACACTGAAGCTTTCTTT
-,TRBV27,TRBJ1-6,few,CASSFRDSGSPLHF,TGTGCCAGCAGTTTCAGAGACAGTGGTTCACCCCTCCACTTT
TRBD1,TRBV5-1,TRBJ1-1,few,CASSRKTGAGTEAFF,TGCGCCAGCAGCCGAAAGACAGGGGCTGGAACTGAAGCTTTCTTT
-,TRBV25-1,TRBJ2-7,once,CASSDWTATYEQYF,TGTGCCAGCAGTGACTGGACTGCCACCTACGAGCAGTACTTC
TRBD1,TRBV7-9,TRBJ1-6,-,CASSRGQTNSPLHF,TGTGCCAGCAGCCGGGGACAGACGAATTCACCCCTCCACTTT
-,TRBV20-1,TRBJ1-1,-,CSAAGGTEAFF,TGCAGTGCTGCAGGAGGCACTGAAGCTTTCTTT
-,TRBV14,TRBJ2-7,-,CASSQDLRLTSSEQYF,TGTGCCAGCAGCCAAGATCTACGACTCACCTCGTCGGAGCAGTACTTC
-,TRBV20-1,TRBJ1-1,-,CSARDRTEAFF,TGCAGTGCTAGAGATCGCACTGAAGCTTTCTTT
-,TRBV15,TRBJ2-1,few,CATSRDDSSSYNEQFF,TGTGCCACCAGCAGAGACGACAGCAGCTCCTACAATGAGCAGTTCTTC
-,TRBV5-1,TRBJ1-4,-,CASSLAPRDLNEKLFF,TGCGCCAGCAGCTTGGCTCCTAGGGACTTAAATGAAAAACTGTTTTTT
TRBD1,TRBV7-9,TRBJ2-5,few,CASSLVMGQGETQYF,TGTGCCAGCAGCTTAGTTATGGGACAGGGGGAGACCCAGTACTTC
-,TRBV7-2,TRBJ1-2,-,CASSQRGNYGYTF,TGTGCCAGCAGCCAGCGGGGAAACTATGGCTACACCTTC
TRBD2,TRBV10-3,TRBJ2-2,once,CAISESPSGGPSGELFF,TGTGCCATCAGTGAGTCGCCTAGCGGGGGGCCTAGCGGGGAGCTGTTTTTT
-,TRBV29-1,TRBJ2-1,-,CSVGRDKGDEQFF,TGCAGCGTTGGCCGGGACAAGGGCGATGAGCAGTTCTTC
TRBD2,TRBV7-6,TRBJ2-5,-,CASSLVGGAGETQYF,TGTGCCAGCAGCTTAGTCGGGGGGGCCGGGGAGACCCAGTACTTC
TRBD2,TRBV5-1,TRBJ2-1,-,CASSLPAGGAAEQFF,TGCGCCAGCAGCTTGCCAGCGGGAGGGGCGGCTGAGCAGTTCTTC
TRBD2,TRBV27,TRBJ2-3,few,CASSGGLVGADTQYF,TGTGCCAGCAGCGGGGGACTAGTAGGCGCAGATACGCAGTATTTT
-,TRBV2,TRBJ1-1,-,CASSEQLPGAFF,TGTGCCAGCAGTGAACAGCTGCCAGGGGCTTTCTTT
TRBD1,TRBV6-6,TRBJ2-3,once,CASSSDRGSTDTQYF,TGTGCCAGCAGTTCGGACAGGGGAAGCACAGATACGCAGTATTTT
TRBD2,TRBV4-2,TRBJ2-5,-,CASSRSQAAGDETQYF,TGTGCCAGCAGCCGGTCACAAGCAGCGGGAGATGAGACCCAGTACTTC
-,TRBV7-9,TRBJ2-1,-,CASSAGSSYNEQFF,TGTGCCAGCAGCGCAGGTAGCTCCTACAATGAGCAGTTCTTC
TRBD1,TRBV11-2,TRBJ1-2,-,CASSRQGAYGYTF,TGTGCCAGCAGCCGACAGGGGGCTTATGGCTACACCTTC
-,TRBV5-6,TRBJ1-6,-,CASSLRDSYNSPLHF,TGTGCCAGCAGCTTGAGAGACTCCTATAATTCACCCCTCCACTTT
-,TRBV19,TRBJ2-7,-,CASSPPSGGRDEQYF,TGTGCCAGTAGTCCTCCCTCGGGGGGCCGGGACGAGCAGTACTTC